The clone carrying this TCR beta chain showed up many times. These data come from a study of T-cell reconstitution after alpha-beta-depleted transplantation in children. Unique molecular identifiers were incorporated when the TCRbeta library was constructed. TCRdb processed the PCR reads anew with MiXCR; each CDR3 protein has one entry. The data show about 690,000 distinct CDR3 sequences, 16% seen once. This specimen was PBMCs from the stem cell graft donor, taken from the stem cell graft. The receptor comes from a human donor who donated a stem cell graft to a child with acute myeloid leukemia.

CDR3 coding DNA: TGCAGTGCTAGAGACCCGGGACAGAGAGGAGCTTTCTTT. It is translated as CSARDPGQRGAFF. The V and J genes are TRBV20-1 and TRBJ1-1; 7 nucleotides align to TRBD1. Germline V lookup: CDR1 DFQATT, CDR2 SNEGSKA (reference sequence). V was pared by 0 bases and J by 10 bases, with 8 bases of the junction left unmatched. This CDR3 region has 13 residues.